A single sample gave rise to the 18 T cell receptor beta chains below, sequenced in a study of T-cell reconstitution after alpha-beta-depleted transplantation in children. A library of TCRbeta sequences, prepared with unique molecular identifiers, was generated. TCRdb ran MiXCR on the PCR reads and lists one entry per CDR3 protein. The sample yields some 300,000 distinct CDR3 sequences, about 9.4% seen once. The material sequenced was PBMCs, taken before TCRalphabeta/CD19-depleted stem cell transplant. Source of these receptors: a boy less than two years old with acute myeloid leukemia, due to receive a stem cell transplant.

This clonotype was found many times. In DNA form, the CDR3 reads TGTGCCAGCAGCAGGACAGGGACGTTTATCTCTGAAGCTTTCTTT. Its protein is CASSRTGTFISEAFF. The gene calls are TRBV5-4 and TRBJ1-1; 8 bases agree with TRBD1. Germline-derived CDR1 and CDR2 are SGHNT and YYREEE (reference sequence). V was clipped by 4 bases and J by 6 bases; unmatched bases: 11. The CDR3 has 15 residues.

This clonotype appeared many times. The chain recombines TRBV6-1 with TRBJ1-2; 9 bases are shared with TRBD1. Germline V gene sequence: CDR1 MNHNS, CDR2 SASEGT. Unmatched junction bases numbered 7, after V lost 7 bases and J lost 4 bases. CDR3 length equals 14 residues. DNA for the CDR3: TGTGCCAGCACGAGAGGACAGGGGTCCTATGGCTACACCTTC. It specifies CASTRGQGSYGYTF.

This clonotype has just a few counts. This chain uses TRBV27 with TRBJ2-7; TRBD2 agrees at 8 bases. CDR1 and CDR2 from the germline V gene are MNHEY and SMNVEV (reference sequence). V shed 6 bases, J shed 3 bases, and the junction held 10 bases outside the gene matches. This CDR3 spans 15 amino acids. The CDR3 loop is CASSHGSGALYEQYF. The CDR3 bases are TGTGCCAGCAGCCACGGTAGCGGGGCCCTCTACGAGCAGTACTTC.

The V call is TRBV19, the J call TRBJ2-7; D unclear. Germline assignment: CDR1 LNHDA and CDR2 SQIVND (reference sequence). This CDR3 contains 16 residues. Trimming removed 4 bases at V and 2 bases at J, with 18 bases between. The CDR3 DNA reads TGTGCCAGTAGTAAATCTTGGGTTATGGGCACCTACGAGCAGTACTTC. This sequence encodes CASSKSWVMGTYEQYF.

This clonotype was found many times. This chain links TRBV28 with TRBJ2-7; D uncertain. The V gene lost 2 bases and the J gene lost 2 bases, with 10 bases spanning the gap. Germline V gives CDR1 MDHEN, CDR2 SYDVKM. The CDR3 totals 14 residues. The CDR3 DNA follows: TGTGCCAGCAGTTTAAGGCTCGCCACCTACGAGCAGTACTTC. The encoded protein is CASSLRLATYEQYF.

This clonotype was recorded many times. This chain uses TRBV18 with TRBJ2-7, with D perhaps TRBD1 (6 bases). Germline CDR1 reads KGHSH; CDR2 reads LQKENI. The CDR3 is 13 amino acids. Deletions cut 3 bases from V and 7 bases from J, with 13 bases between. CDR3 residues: CASSPWTDVEQYF. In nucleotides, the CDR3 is TGTGCCAGCTCACCTTGGACAGACGTTGAGCAGTACTTC.

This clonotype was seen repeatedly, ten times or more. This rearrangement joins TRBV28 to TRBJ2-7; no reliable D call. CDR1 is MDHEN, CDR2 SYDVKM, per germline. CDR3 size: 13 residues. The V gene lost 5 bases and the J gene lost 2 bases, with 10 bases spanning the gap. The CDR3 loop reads CASSDVSPYEQYF. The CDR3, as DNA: TGTGCCAGCAGTGACGTAAGCCCCTACGAGCAGTACTTC.

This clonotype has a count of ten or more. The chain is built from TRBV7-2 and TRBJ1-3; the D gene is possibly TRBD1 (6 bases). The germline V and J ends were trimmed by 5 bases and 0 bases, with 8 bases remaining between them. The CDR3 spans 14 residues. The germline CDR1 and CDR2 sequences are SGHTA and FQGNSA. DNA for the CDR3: TGTGCCAGCAGCGAGGACAGCTCTGGAAACACCATATATTTT. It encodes CASSEDSSGNTIYF.

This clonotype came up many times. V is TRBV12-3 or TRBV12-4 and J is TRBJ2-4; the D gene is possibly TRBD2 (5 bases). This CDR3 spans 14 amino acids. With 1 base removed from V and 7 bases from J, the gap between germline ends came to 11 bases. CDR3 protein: CASSLVGRGNIQYF. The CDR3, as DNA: TGTGCCAGCAGTTTAGTGGGCCGAGGGAACATTCAGTACTTC.

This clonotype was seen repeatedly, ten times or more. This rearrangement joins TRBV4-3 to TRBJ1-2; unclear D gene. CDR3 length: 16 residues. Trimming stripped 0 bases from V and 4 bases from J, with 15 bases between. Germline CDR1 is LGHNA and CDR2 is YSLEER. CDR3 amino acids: CASSQDRAANIYGYTF. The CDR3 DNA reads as TGCGCCAGCAGCCAAGATCGGGCCGCTAATATCTATGGCTACACCTTC.

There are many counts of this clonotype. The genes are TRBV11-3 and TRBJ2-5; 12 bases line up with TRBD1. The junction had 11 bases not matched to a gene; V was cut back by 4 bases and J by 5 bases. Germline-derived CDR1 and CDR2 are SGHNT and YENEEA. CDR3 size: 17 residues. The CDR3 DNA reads TGTGCCAGCAGCTCCGGCGGGACAGGGGGCTACGGGGAGACCCAGTACTTC. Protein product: CASSSGGTGGYGETQYF.

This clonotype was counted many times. The CDR3 coding sequence is TGTGCCATCAGTGCGACAGGGTGGACGGACTATGGCTACACCTTC. It codes for CAISATGWTDYGYTF. The V call is TRBV10-3, the J call TRBJ1-2; 7 bases line up with TRBD1. The length of the CDR3 is 15 residues. The junction had 8 bases not matched to a gene; V was cut back by 4 bases and J by 3 bases. CDR1 is ENHRY, CDR2 SYGVKD, per germline.

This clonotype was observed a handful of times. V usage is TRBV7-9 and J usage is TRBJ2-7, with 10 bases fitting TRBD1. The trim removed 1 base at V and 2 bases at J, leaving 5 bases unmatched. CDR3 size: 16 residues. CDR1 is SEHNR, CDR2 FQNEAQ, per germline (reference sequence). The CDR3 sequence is CASSLVGQGWPYEQYF. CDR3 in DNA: TGTGCCAGCAGCTTAGTGGGACAGGGGTGGCCCTACGAGCAGTACTTC.

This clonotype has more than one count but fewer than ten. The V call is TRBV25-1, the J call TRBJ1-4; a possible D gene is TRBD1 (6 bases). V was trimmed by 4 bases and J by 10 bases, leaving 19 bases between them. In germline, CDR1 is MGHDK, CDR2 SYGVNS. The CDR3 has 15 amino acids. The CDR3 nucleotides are TGTGCCAGCAGTGTATTAATGGGGGCAGACGGAAAACTGTTTTTT. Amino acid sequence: CASSVLMGADGKLFF.

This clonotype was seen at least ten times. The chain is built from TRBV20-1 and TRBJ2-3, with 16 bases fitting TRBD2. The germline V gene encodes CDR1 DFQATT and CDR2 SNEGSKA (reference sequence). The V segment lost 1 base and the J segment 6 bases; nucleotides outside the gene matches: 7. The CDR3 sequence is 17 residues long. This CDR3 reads CSARGPGLAGGLDTQYF. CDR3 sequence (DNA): TGCAGTGCTAGAGGCCCGGGACTAGCGGGGGGGCTTGATACGCAGTATTTT.

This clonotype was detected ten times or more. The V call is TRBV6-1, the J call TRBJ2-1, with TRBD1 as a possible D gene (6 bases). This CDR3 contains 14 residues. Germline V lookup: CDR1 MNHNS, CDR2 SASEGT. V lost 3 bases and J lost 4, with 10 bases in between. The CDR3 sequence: CASSEEQGYNEQFF. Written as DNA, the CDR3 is TGTGCCAGCAGTGAGGAACAGGGTTACAATGAGCAGTTCTTC.

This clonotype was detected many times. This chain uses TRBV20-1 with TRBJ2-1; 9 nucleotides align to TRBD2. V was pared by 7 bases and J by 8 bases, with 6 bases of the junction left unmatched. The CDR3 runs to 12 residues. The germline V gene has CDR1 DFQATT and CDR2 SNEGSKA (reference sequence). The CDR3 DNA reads TGCAGTGTATTAGCGGGAGAATATGAGCAGTTCTTC. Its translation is CSVLAGEYEQFF.

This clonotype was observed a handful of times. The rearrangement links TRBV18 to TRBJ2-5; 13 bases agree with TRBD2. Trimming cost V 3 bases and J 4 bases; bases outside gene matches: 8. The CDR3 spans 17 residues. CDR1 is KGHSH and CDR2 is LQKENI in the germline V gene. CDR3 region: CASSPWTSGGRGETQYF. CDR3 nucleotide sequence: TGTGCCAGCTCACCTTGGACTAGCGGGGGCCGAGGAGAGACCCAGTACTTC.